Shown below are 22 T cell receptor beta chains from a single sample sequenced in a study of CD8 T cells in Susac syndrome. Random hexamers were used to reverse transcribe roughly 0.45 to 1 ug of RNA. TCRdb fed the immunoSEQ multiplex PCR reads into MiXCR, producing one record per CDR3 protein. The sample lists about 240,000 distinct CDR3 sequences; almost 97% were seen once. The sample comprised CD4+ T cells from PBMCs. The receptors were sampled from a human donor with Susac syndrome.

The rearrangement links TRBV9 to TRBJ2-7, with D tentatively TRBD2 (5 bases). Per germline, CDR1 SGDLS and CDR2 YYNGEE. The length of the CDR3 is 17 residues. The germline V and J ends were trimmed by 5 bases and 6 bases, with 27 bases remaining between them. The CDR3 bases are TGTGCCAGCAGTTCAAACCCAGACCGGTTCGGGGTGGGCGAGCAGTACTTC. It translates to CASSSNPDRFGVGEQYF.

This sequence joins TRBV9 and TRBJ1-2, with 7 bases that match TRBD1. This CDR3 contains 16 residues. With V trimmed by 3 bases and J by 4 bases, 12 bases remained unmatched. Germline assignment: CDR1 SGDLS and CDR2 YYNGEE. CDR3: CASSERSRGMGYGYTF. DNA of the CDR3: TGTGCCAGCAGCGAACGATCCAGGGGGATGGGCTATGGCTACACCTTC.

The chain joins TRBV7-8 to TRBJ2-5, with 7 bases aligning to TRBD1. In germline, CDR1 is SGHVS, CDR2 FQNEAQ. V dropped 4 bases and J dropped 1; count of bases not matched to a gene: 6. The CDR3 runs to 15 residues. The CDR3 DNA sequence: TGTGCCAGCAGCTCAATGGGACAGCCCCAAGAGACCCAGTACTTC. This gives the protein CASSSMGQPQETQYF.

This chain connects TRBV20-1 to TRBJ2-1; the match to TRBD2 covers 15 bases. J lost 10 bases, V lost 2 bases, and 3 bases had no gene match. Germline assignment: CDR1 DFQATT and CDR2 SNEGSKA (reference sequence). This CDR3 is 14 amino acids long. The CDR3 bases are TGCAGTGCTAGACTCGGGACTAGCGGGAGGGAGCAGTTCTTC. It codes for CSARLGTSGREQFF.

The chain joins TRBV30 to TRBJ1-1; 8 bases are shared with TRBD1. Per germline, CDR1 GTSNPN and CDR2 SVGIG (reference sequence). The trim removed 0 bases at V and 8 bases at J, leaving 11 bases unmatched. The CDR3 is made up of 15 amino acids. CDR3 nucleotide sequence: TGTGCCTGGAGTGTACAGGGGCAGGGGGCGGTGGAAGCTTTCTTT. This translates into CAWSVQGQGAVEAFF.

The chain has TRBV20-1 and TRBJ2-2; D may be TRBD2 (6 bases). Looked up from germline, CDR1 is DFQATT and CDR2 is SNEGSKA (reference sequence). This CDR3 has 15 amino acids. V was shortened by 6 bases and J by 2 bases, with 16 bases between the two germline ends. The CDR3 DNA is TGCAGTGCCTCTTATGGGACTTTTAACACCGGGGAGCTGTTTTTT. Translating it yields CSASYGTFNTGELFF.

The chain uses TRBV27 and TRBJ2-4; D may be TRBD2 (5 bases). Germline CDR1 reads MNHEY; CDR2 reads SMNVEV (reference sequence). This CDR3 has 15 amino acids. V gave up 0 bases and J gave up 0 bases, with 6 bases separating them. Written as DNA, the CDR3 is TGTGCCAGCAGTTTATCCCTAGCAGCCAAAAACATTCAGTACTTC. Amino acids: CASSLSLAAKNIQYF.

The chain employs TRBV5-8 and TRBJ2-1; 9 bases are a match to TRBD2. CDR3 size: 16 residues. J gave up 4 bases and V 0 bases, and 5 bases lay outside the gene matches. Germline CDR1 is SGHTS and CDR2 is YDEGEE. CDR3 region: CASSLVVAGVYNEQFF. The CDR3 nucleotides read TGTGCCAGCAGCTTGGTGGTAGCGGGAGTGTACAATGAGCAGTTCTTC.

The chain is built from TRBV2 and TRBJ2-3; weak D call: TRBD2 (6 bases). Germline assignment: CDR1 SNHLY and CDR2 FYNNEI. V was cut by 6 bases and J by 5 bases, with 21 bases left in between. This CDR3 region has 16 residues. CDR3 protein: CASRSLPGLAGDTQYF. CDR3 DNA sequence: TGTGCCAGCAGAAGCCTACCGGGACTGGCAGGAGATACGCAGTATTTT.

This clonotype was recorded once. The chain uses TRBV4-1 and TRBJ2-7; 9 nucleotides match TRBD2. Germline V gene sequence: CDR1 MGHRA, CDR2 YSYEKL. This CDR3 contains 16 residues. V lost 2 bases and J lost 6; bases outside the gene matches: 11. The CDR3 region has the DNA TGCGCCAGCAGCCAAACAATAGCGGGAGTCATAGTCGAGCAGTACTTC. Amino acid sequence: CASSQTIAGVIVEQYF.

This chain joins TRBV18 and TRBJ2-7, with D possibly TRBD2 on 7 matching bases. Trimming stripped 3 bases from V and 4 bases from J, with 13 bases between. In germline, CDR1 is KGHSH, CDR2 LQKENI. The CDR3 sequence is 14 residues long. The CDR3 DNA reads TGTGCCAGCTCACCGCCGGGGAGGGGGTACGAGCAGTACTTC. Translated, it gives CASSPPGRGYEQYF.

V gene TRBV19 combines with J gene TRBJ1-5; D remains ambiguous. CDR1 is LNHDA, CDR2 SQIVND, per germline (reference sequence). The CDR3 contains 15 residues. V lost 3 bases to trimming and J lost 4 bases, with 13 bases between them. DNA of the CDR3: TGTGCCAGTAGTATCGCGGGGTTTGAGAATCAGCCCCAGCATTTT. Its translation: CASSIAGFENQPQHF.

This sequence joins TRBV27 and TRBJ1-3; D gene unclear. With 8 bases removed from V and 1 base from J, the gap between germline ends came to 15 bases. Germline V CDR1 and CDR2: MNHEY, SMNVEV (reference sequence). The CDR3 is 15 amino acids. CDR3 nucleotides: TGTGCCAGCGGGTTGAGCACGTCTTCTGGAAACACCATATATTTT. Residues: CASGLSTSSGNTIYF.

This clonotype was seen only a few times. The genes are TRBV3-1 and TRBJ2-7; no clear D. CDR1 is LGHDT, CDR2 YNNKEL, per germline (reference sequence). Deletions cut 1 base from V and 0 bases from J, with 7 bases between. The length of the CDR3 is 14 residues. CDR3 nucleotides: TGTGCCAGCAGCCAAGTCCGGAACTCCTACGAGCAGTACTTC. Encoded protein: CASSQVRNSYEQYF.

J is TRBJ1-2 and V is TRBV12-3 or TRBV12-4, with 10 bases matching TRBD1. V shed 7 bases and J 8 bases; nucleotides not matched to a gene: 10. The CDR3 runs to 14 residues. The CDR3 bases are TGTGCCAGCATTCGGGACAGGGGTGGAGAAGGCTACACCTTC. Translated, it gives CASIRDRGGEGYTF.

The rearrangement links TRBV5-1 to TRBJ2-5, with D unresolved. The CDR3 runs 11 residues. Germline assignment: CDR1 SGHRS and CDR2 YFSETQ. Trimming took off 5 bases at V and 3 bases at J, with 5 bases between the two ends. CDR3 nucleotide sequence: TGCGCCAGCAGGGTCGAAGAGACCCAGTACTTC. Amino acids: CASRVEETQYF. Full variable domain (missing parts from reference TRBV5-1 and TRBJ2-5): KAGVTQTPRYLIKTRGQQVTLSCSPISGHRSVSWYQQTPGQGLQFLFEYFSETQRNKGNFPGRFSGRQFSNSRSEMNVSTLELGDSALYLCASRVEETQYFGPGTRLLVL.

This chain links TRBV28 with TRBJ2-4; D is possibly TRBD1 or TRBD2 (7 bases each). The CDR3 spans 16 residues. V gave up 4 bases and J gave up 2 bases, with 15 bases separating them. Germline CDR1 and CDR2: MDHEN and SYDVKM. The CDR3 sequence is CASSSGGVGTKNIQYF. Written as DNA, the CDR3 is TGTGCCAGCAGTTCAGGGGGGGTGGGGACCAAAAACATTCAGTACTTC.

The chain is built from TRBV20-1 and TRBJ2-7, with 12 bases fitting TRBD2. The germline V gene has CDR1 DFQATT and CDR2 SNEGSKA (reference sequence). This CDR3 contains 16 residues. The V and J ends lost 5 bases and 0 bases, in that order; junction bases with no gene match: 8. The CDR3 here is CSAYGTSGFSSYEQYF. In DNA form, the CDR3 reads TGCAGTGCTTACGGGACTAGCGGGTTCAGCTCCTACGAGCAGTACTTC.

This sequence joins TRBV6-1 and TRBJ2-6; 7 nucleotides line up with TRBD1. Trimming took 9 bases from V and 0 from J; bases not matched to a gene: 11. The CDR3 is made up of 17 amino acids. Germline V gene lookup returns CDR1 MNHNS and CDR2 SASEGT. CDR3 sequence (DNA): TGTGCCAGTGCGAGGGGGCTACAGAGCTCTGGGGCCAACGTCCTGACTTTC. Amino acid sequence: CASARGLQSSGANVLTF.

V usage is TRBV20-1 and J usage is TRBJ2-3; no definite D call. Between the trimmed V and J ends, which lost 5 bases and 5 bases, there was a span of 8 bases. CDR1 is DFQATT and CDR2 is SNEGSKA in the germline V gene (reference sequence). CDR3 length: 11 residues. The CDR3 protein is CSAETGDTQYF. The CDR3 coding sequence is TGCAGTGCTGAAACTGGAGATACGCAGTATTTT.

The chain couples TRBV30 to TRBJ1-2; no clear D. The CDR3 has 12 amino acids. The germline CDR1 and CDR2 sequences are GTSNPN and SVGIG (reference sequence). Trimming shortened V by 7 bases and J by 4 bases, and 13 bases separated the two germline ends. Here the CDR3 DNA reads TGTGCCTTCGGACCTAAGGGCTATGGCTACACCTTC. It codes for CAFGPKGYGYTF. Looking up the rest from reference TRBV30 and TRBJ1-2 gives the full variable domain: SQTIHQWPATLVQPVGSPLSLECTVEGTSNPNLYWYRQAAGRGLQLLFYSVGIGQISSEVPQNLSASRPQDRQFILSSKKLLLSDSGFYLCAFGPKGYGYTFGSGTRLTVV.

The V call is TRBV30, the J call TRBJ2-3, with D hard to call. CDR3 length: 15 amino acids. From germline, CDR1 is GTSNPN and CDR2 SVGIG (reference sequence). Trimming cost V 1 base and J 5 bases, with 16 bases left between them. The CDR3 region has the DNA TGTGCCTGGAGTGATAGCTGGGCCTCGGGAGATACGCAGTATTTT. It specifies CAWSDSWASGDTQYF.